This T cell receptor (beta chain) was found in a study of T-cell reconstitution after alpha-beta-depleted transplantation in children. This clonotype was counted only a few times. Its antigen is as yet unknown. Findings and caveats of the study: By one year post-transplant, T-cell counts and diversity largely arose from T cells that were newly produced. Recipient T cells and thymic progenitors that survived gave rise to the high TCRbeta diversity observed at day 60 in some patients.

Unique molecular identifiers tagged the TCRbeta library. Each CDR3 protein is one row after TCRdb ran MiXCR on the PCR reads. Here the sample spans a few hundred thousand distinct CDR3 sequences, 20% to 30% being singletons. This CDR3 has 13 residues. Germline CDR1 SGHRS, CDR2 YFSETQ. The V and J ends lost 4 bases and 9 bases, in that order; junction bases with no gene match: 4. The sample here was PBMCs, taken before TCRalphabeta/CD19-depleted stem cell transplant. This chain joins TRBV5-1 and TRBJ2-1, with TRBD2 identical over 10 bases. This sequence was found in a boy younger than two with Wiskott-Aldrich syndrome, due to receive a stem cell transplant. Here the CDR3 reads CASSPLAGGEQFF. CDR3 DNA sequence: TGCGCCAGCAGCCCCTTAGCGGGAGGTGAGCAGTTCTTC.